These 10 T cell receptor beta chains came from one sample sequenced in a study of T cells after yellow fever vaccination. TCRdb itself ran the 5' RACE reads through MiXCR, one entry per CDR3 protein. The sample includes around 600,000 distinct CDR3 sequences, 12% seen only once; the top ten take under 15%. The specimen comprised PBMCs, sampled on the day of the yellow fever booster vaccination. The source of these receptors is a man aged 25 to 40 who received the YFV17D yellow fever vaccine.

V and J are TRBV5-8 and TRBJ2-1; tentatively, D is TRBD2 (6 bases). The CDR3 consists of 17 residues. From germline, CDR1 is SGHTS and CDR2 YDEGEE. Trimming stripped 0 bases from V and 9 bases from J, with 22 bases between. Here the CDR3 DNA reads TGTGCCAGCAGCTTGGGTGGCGGGTTTGTATCGGGACTTGAGCAGTTCTTC. It yields the protein CASSLGGGFVSGLEQFF.

This clonotype appeared a single time. The J gene is TRBJ2-2, the V gene TRBV10-3; a weak D match, TRBD2 (5 bases). V shed 7 bases and J shed 7 bases, with 10 bases lying between them. CDR1 and CDR2 from the germline V gene are ENHRY and SYGVKD. This CDR3 is 12 amino acids long. The CDR3 nucleotides read TGTGCCATCACCCAGGCGGGCGGGGAGCTGTTTTTT. Protein product: CAITQAGGELFF.

This clonotype was found a few times. This rearrangement joins TRBV7-2 to TRBJ2-7; D not certain. The V and J ends lost 5 bases and 9 bases respectively, with 11 bases between them. Germline V gene sequence: CDR1 SGHTA, CDR2 FQGNSA. The CDR3 has 11 amino acids. The CDR3 spells CASSQFGSQYF. In DNA, the CDR3 is TGTGCCAGCAGCCAGTTTGGGTCGCAGTACTTC.

This clonotype was counted at least ten times. DNA for the CDR3: TGCGCCAGCAGACCTAGAGGTCAGAACCTCTCCTACGAGCAGTACTTC. Its protein is CASRPRGQNLSYEQYF. V is TRBV5-1 and J is TRBJ2-7; D remains ambiguous. The CDR3 covers 16 residues. Germline V gives CDR1 SGHRS, CDR2 YFSETQ. The V and J ends lost 5 bases and 0 bases respectively, with 18 bases between them.

The sample holds many counts of this clonotype. CDR3 DNA: TGCAGTGCCGTGGCGGGTGGCGAGCAGTACTTC. Encoded protein: CSAVAGGEQYF. The chain links TRBV20-1 to TRBJ2-7; the D gene is possibly TRBD2 (5 bases). Per the germline V gene, CDR1 is DFQATT and CDR2 is SNEGSKA (reference sequence). The CDR3 has 11 amino acids. Between the trimmed V and J ends, which lost 6 bases and 6 bases, there was a span of 12 bases.

The chain employs TRBV12-3 or TRBV12-4 and TRBJ1-5; TRBD1 matches 8 bases. Trimming took 6 bases from V and 5 from J; bases not matched to a gene: 6. The CDR3 has 14 amino acids. For the CDR3, the DNA is TGTGCCAGCAGCAAGGACAGGGCCCATCAGCCCCAGCATTTT. It specifies CASSKDRAHQPQHF.

This clonotype appeared a few times. The gene calls are TRBV6-2 or TRBV6-3 and TRBJ2-7, with a possible D match to TRBD2 (6 bases). The CDR3 is 14 amino acids. Germline CDR1 reads MNHEY; CDR2 reads SVGEGT. Trimming left V 5 bases short and J 4 bases short, with 15 bases between. Written as DNA, the CDR3 is TGTGCCAGCAGTGCCAACGGACTAAATTACGAGCAGTACTTC. Residues: CASSANGLNYEQYF.

Only a few counts were recorded for this clonotype. The rearrangement links TRBV11-2 to TRBJ2-2; the D gene is possibly TRBD2 (5 bases). The CDR3 has 16 amino acids. V dropped 3 bases and J dropped 5 bases, with 16 bases sitting between them. Germline CDR1 SGHAT, CDR2 FQNNGV. The CDR3 region has the DNA TGTGCCAGCAGCTTTAAGGCGGGCGTGCGGACCGGGGAGCTGTTTTTT. Translating it yields CASSFKAGVRTGELFF.

This clonotype has just a few counts. The V gene is TRBV20-1, the J gene TRBJ1-1; perhaps TRBD1 as D (5 bases). Trimming removed 1 base at V and 4 bases at J, with 13 bases between. This CDR3 region has 14 residues. CDR1 and CDR2 (germline): DFQATT, SNEGSKA (reference sequence). CDR3 coding DNA: TGCAGTGCTAGAGTCAGAGGGGAGGGCACTGAAGCTTTCTTT. It is translated as CSARVRGEGTEAFF.

The chain carries TRBV2 and TRBJ2-1; 12 nucleotides line up with TRBD2. The CDR3 is made up of 15 amino acids. Per the germline V gene, CDR1 is SNHLY and CDR2 is FYNNEI. V shed 5 bases, J shed 4 bases, and the junction held 3 bases outside the gene matches. The CDR3 coding sequence is TGTGCCAGCAGTCGGACTAGCGGGATATACAATGAGCAGTTCTTC. Protein product: CASSRTSGIYNEQFF.